This paragraph reports one TCR beta chain. Its antigen is undetermined. Germline CDR1 is MNHNS and CDR2 is SASEGT. The CDR3 covers 13 residues. Between the trimmed V and J ends, which lost 2 bases and 11 bases, there was a span of 15 bases. The entry originates in a study of shared clonotypes between healthy human individuals. Study details: Three plates each covered CD4 naive and memory; CD8 naive two, CD8 memory one.

The protocol was immunoSEQ multiplex PCR, while the TCRdb copy is restricted to in-frame clones and leaves out a portion. The table includes under 1,100,000 clones, about 76% detected once. Study-wide findings and caveats: Generation probabilities were higher for clonotypes shared across all four sorted-subset donors than for unshared ones. Exclusively blood specimens were collected; tissue repertoires likely differ.

What was sequenced was memory CD4+ T cells sorted from blood. Documented subset: CD45RA-negative fraction. This sequence originates from a man aged 18-30 years in good health. This chain links TRBV6-1 with TRBJ1-1, with D unresolved. The CDR3 loop reads CASSERSMGWAFF. The CDR3 region has the DNA TGTGCCAGCAGTGAACGTTCAATGGGGTGGGCTTTCTTT.